This T cell receptor (beta chain) was identified in a study of T cell responses to AZD1222 COVID-19 vaccine. Study observations and caveats: Repertoires were obtained solely post-peak T cell response.

This CDR3 is built from 15 residues. Germline CDR1 and CDR2: SGDLS and YYNGEE. V was clipped by 0 bases and J by 6 bases; unmatched bases: 5. Sequencing used immunoSEQ multiplex PCR; TCRdb keeps in-frame clones, though not all of them. This table has 120,000 or so clones, 70% to 90% appearing once. Regarding this clone: What it recognizes is unknown.

The sequenced sample was peripheral blood, obtained on day 0 of AZD1222 vaccination. The chain links TRBV9 to TRBJ2-5, with 10 bases matching TRBD1. This TCR was sampled from an adult in good health. The CDR3 nucleotides read TGTGCCAGCAGCGTAGACCCGGGACAGGGGCAGACCCAGTACTTC. Its protein product is CASSVDPGQGQTQYF.